These T cell receptor beta chains were read from a single sample in a study of T-cell reconstitution after alpha-beta-depleted transplantation in children. TCRdb re-derived calls from the PCR reads in MiXCR, one entry per CDR3 protein. The sample consists of approximately 97,000 distinct CDR3 sequences, about 6.8% of them appearing once. Material: PBMCs, obtained before TCRalphabeta/CD19-depleted stem cell transplant. The receptor set was obtained from a boy aged 2 to 10 with acute lymphoblastic leukemia, due to receive a stem cell transplant. The CDR3 runs from the conserved cysteine through the conserved F or W.

CASSPPGEVHEQYF,TRBJ2-7,TRBV12-3/TRBV12-4
CASSIPGQTFYTF,TRBJ1-2,TRBV19
CASRGWVTGELFF,TRBJ2-2,TRBV27
CASSLGGGRETQYF,TRBJ2-5,TRBV27
CSLQRRSSTDTQYF,TRBJ2-3,TRBV20-1
CASSATASGVETQYF,TRBJ2-5,TRBV9
CASSLKGQGAWGYTF,TRBJ1-2,TRBV27
CASSGGQGLSDEQYF,TRBJ2-7,TRBV5-6
CASRASGGNEGTQYF,TRBJ2-3,TRBV5-1
CASSAPGDSGNTIYF,TRBJ1-3,TRBV7-9
CASSLVGNNYGYTF,TRBJ1-2,TRBV5-1
CSAPQQEDRNQPQHF,TRBJ1-5,TRBV20-1
CASSLSQGYTGELFF,TRBJ2-2,TRBV11-2
CSASVHTQYF,TRBJ2-3,TRBV20-1
CASSMRQGGDTQYF,TRBJ2-3,TRBV5-1
CASSLIQTNTEAFF,TRBJ1-1,TRBV5-1
CSARDPAGVETQYF,TRBJ2-5,TRBV20-1